A selection of T cell receptor beta chains follows, all from one sample in a study of T cell responses to AZD1222 COVID-19 vaccine. Profiling relied on immunoSEQ multiplex PCR, and the TCRdb table lists in-frame clones only, not all of them. The profile shows 200,000 to 300,000 clones, roughly 93% of them singletons. The sequences come from peripheral blood, collected on day 0 of AZD1222 vaccination. All receptors derive from an adult in good health. Both conserved end residues are trimmed from each CDR3.

V gene	CDR3 protein
TRBV2	ASTGRPYEQY
TRBV19	ASSAGTAGYEQY
TRBV6-5	ASSRTGAEAF
TRBV3-1/TRBV3-2	ASSPPGAIKNEKLF
TRBV25-1	ASSEGTKTQY
TRBV21-1	ASSKSNTQY
TRBV5-6	ASSDLAGASYNEQF
TRBV19	ASSDLSSGNTIY
TRBV9	ASSVEIDLTDTQY
TRBV19	ASSMGRNTGELF
TRBV14	ASSPRANTGELF
TRBV7-2	ASSLAGDSLRY
TRBV20-1	SGRGVYGYT
TRBV4-3	ASSSGLRGGYT
TRBV5-1	ASSLSGGQPNTEAF
TRBV7-2	ASSKRGDRINTGELF
TRBV5-1	ASSLPGPTPRNTEAF
TRBV3-1/TRBV3-2	ASSPRGNYGYT
TRBV6-5	ASTNTLTGNYGYT
TRBV4-1	ASSQVEGHEAF
TRBV27	ASSTSGADTEAF
TRBV2	ASSVGEIRAAF
TRBV12-5	ASGLTLTDTQY
TRBV2	AIRGAGTDTQY
TRBV3-1/TRBV3-2	ASSRHRTSGSNEQF
TRBV24-1	ATSDPRGQGFQLVKNIQY
TRBV27	ASSPNPRQGWSNQPQH
TRBV7-9	ASSFQSFEQF
TRBV6-1	ASSRPQETQY
TRBV10-3	AISEGAYGYT
TRBV5-8	ASSLAGGRDNEQF
TRBV5-4	ASSLVPGPYEQY
TRBV29-1	SVKTGDQPQH
TRBV27	ASSLSMEGGQPQH
TRBV7-2	ASSADRFYTEAF
TRBV6-1	ASSEGPYEQY
TRBV5-1	ASSSSGQGNTGELF
TRBV28	ASRKGSMNTEAF
TRBV7-3	ASGPGVRAYNEQF
TRBV5-1	ASSRQGAVDTQY